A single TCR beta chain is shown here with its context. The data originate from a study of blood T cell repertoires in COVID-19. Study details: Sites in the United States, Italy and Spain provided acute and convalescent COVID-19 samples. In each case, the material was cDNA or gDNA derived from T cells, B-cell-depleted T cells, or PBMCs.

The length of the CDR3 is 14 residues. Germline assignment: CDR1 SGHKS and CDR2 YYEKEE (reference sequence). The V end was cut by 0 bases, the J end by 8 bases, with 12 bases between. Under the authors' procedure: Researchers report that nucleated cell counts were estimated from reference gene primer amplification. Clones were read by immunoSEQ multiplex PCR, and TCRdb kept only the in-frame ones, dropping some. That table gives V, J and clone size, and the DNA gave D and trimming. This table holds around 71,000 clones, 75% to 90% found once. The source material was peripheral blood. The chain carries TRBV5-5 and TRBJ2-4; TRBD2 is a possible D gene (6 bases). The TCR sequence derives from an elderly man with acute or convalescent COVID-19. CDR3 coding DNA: TGTGCCAGCAGCTTGGAGGGGACTCAGGACATTCAGTACTTC. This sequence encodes CASSLEGTQDIQYF.